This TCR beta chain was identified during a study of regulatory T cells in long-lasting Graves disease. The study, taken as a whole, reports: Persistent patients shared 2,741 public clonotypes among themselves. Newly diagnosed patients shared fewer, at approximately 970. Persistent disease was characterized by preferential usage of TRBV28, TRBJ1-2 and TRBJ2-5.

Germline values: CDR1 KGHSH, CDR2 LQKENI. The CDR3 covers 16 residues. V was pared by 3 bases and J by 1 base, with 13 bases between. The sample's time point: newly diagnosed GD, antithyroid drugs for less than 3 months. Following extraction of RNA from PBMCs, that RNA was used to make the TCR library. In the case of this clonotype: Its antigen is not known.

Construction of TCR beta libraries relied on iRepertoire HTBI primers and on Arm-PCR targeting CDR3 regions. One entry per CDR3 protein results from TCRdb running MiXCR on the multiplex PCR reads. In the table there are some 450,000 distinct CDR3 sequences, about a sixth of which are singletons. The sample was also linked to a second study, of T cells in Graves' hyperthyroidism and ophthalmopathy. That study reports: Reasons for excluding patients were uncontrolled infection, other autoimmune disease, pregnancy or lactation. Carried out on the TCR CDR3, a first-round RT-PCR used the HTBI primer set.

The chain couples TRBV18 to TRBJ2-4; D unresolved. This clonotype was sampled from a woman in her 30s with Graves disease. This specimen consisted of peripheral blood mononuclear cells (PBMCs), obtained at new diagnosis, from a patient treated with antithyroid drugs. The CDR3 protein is CASSPLLRTAKNIQYF. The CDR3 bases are TGTGCCAGCTCACCCCTTCTGAGAACGGCCAAAAACATTCAGTACTTC.